Listed below are T cell receptor beta chains from one sample, sequenced in a study of cytotoxic CD8 clonotypes in ibrutinib-treated CLL. Profiled with immunoSEQ multiplex PCR; TCRdb holds only in-frame clones, not every one. The sample carries 95,000 to 100,000 clones, roughly 80% recorded once. The sample consisted of PBMCs, taken after 12 months of ibrutinib treatment. Source of these receptors: a human donor with chronic lymphocytic leukemia. Each CDR3 is given with its conserved first and last residue. The order of the fields is CDR3 protein, clone size, V gene, J gene, D gene. D genes are given only for firm matches. Where a row states a size, it is once, few, many or the class of an expanded clone; other rows omit it.

CDR3aa: CAISEFGGVTDTQYF
abundance: .
v_gene: TRBV10-3
j_gene: TRBJ2-3
d_gene: TRBD2

CDR3aa: CAISELATGGGTGELFF
abundance: .
v_gene: TRBV10-3
j_gene: TRBJ2-2
d_gene: TRBD1

CDR3aa: CASSGGWNSGANVLTF
abundance: .
v_gene: TRBV6-1
j_gene: TRBJ2-6
d_gene: .

CDR3aa: CASSRDRVRSGANVLTF
abundance: .
v_gene: TRBV11-3
j_gene: TRBJ2-6
d_gene: TRBD1

CDR3aa: CASTPATDYNQPQHF
abundance: few
v_gene: TRBV6-1
j_gene: TRBJ1-5
d_gene: .

CDR3aa: CASAPGQGAFGEQYF
abundance: once
v_gene: TRBV6-4
j_gene: TRBJ2-7
d_gene: TRBD1

CDR3aa: CASGLGDTQYF
abundance: .
v_gene: TRBV7-3
j_gene: TRBJ2-3
d_gene: .

CDR3aa: CASSQQGYSGNTIYF
abundance: .
v_gene: TRBV19
j_gene: TRBJ1-3
d_gene: .

CDR3aa: CASSTVSYEQYF
abundance: .
v_gene: TRBV18
j_gene: TRBJ2-7
d_gene: .

CDR3aa: CASSQDNPGHEMEGYTF
abundance: .
v_gene: TRBV4-1
j_gene: TRBJ1-2
d_gene: .

CDR3aa: CASSTTGGNTEAFF
abundance: once
v_gene: TRBV14
j_gene: TRBJ1-1
d_gene: TRBD1

CDR3aa: CAGRPSGGFPEQFF
abundance: .
v_gene: TRBV6-1
j_gene: TRBJ2-1
d_gene: TRBD2

CDR3aa: CASSSEAYEQYF
abundance: once
v_gene: TRBV7-2
j_gene: TRBJ2-7
d_gene: .

CDR3aa: CASSLGAGGTYEQYF
abundance: .
v_gene: TRBV5-1
j_gene: TRBJ2-7
d_gene: TRBD2

CDR3aa: CASSVDEGSYEQYF
abundance: .
v_gene: TRBV9
j_gene: TRBJ2-7
d_gene: .

CDR3aa: CASSLNRQETQYF
abundance: .
v_gene: TRBV7-3
j_gene: TRBJ2-5
d_gene: .

CDR3aa: CASSKIARDDTEAFF
abundance: once
v_gene: TRBV21-1
j_gene: TRBJ1-1
d_gene: .

CDR3aa: CASSNRTGGLRGYTF
abundance: .
v_gene: TRBV5-1
j_gene: TRBJ1-2
d_gene: TRBD1

CDR3aa: CATSRAPGSNQPQHF
abundance: .
v_gene: TRBV15
j_gene: TRBJ1-5
d_gene: .

CDR3aa: CACETGATANVLTF
abundance: .
v_gene: TRBV30
j_gene: TRBJ2-6
d_gene: TRBD1

CDR3aa: CASGHRGYTF
abundance: few
v_gene: TRBV19
j_gene: TRBJ1-2
d_gene: .

CDR3aa: CASSVIHDTGQGLSPQHF
abundance: .
v_gene: TRBV6-1
j_gene: TRBJ1-5
d_gene: TRBD1

CDR3aa: CASSAGKNTIYF
abundance: .
v_gene: TRBV7-9
j_gene: TRBJ1-3
d_gene: .

CDR3aa: CASSAGLSYDEQYF
abundance: .
v_gene: TRBV5-1
j_gene: TRBJ2-7
d_gene: .

CDR3aa: CASSGDRENYEQYF
abundance: once
v_gene: TRBV6-1
j_gene: TRBJ2-7
d_gene: TRBD1

CDR3aa: CASSFSGGAKNIQYF
abundance: once
v_gene: TRBV11-1
j_gene: TRBJ2-4
d_gene: .

CDR3aa: CASGAGGSNEQFF
abundance: many
v_gene: TRBV6-5
j_gene: TRBJ2-1
d_gene: .

CDR3aa: CASSTGTGEKLFF
abundance: .
v_gene: TRBV7-2
j_gene: TRBJ1-4
d_gene: .

CDR3aa: CASSPSQVSGANVLTF
abundance: .
v_gene: TRBV4-2
j_gene: TRBJ2-6
d_gene: .

CDR3aa: CASSGGGYSNQPQHF
abundance: few
v_gene: TRBV9
j_gene: TRBJ1-5
d_gene: .

CDR3aa: CASSQSGQGNNEQFF
abundance: .
v_gene: TRBV4-2
j_gene: TRBJ2-1
d_gene: TRBD1

CDR3aa: CASRGDRGNTIYF
abundance: few
v_gene: TRBV2
j_gene: TRBJ1-3
d_gene: .

CDR3aa: CATSRGLGTSGDTDTQYF
abundance: .
v_gene: TRBV15
j_gene: TRBJ2-3
d_gene: TRBD2